This TCR beta chain was recovered during a study of beta chain features in type 1 diabetes (dated by TCRdb to the late 2010s). In the study overall: No differences in mean age, gender distribution, total cell number or subset yield were found between patients and healthy donors. A total of around 110,000,000 sorted cells were examined across all samples, and a strong correlation was observed between cell number per subset and RNA yield. In the study, TCRB repertoires of sorted circulating CD4+ T cell subsets from recently diagnosed type 1 diabetes patients were compared with those of matched healthy donors. Whereas all 28 donors provided naive and central memory subsets, regulatory and stem cell-like memory subsets were isolated from just 8 patients and roughly 8 healthy donors. What the research found in general, with its limitations: PCR may preferentially amplify shorter templates, but because patient and control samples were amplified and corrected together, any resulting skew would affect both groups equally. HLA sub-analyses involved small numbers of individuals, so any influence of HLA type on TCRB rearrangement remained unresolved. Because cDNA rather than genomic DNA was sequenced, highly expressing activated cells could have been over-represented, although no difference in activation and CD3 levels was found between groups. Patients with type 1 diabetes made fewer insertions and deleted more nucleotides at VDJ recombination sites, implying thymic rearrangement abnormalities. Type 1 diabetes patients showed a moderate but significant shortening of TCRB CDR3 length in all four CD4+ subsets. Naive, central memory and regulatory TCRB repertoires appeared to be more similar among patients than among healthy donors.

The entire isolated RNA was reverse transcribed using the High Capacity cDNA Reverse Transcription Kit, and thus expressed TCRB transcripts were sequenced. Naive, central memory and regulatory T cell samples underwent deep immunoSEQ sequencing, averaging roughly 3.4 million total reads per sample. After sorted cells were lysed in RLT buffer, RNA was extracted with DNase-treated RNeasy Micro or Mini kits, with the choice depending on cell number. Each cell subset was processed separately to prevent cross-contamination, with patient and healthy donor samples processed together. TCRB sequences were amplified from cDNA with the immunoSEQ multiplex PCR, producing 87-bp fragments spanning the CDR3 region. Amplicons were sequenced on the Illumina HiSeq platform. Concerning the study's data processing: Synthetic template baselines were used to correct PCR bias computationally, reads within Hamming distance 2 were collapsed together, and singletons that could not be merged were discarded. Reads were aligned to IMGT to assign V, D and J genes, CDR3 length, and insertions or deletions at six rearrangement sites. Within each subset, clonotype counts were normalized to the number of sorted cells before true diversity and Gini coefficients were calculated with the tcR R package. Repertoire sharing was quantified using the overlap coefficient calculated on TCRB nucleotide sequences. TCRdb's version of the immuneACCESS table is confined to in-frame rearrangements and falls short of the full clone set. An unresolved V gene accounts for under half of the shortfall where checked; the remainder is of unknown origin. The V and J calls and the clone size are those of that table, but D and trimming were determined from the DNA. Present in this sample are just over 15,000 clones, around two thirds of which were seen just once. The leading ten clones occupy 2% to 2.5% of the sample.

From each donor, a single peripheral blood sample of around 120 mL on average was drawn into heparinised tubes. A BD FACSAria II and a panel including CD45RO, CCR7, CD25, CD127, CD95 and CD27 were used to sort naive, central memory, regulatory and stem cell-like memory CD4+ T cells. A purity above 98% was achieved for all sorted populations. PBMCs were isolated right away by Lymphoprep density gradient centrifugation and were stained directly, without culture. So that batch effects would be minimized, each experiment stained and sorted samples in pairs, pairing one healthy donor with one patient. About this clone: Its antigen remains undetermined. No base qualities exist here, and no much larger clone lies one base off it.

The CDR3 has 16 amino acids, counting the end cysteine and phenylalanine. The retained sequence is limited to the CDR3, 48 bases, with the frame set at the first base. CDR1 MNHNY and CDR2 SVGAGI are derived from the germline V gene (reference sequence). Unmatched junction bases come to 7, with V trimmed by 5 bases and J by 6 bases. The rearranged segments are TRBV6-6 and TRBJ2-1, and 13 bases in between align with TRBD2. Specimen: Tregs from blood. This sample's cell subset or site label indicates: regulatory CD4+ T cells. The receptor was derived from a man aged 25-40 years with type 1 diabetes. The DNA is TGTGCCAGCAGTCCCCTCGGGACTAGCGGGGTCAATGAGCAGTTCTTC. Its translation reads: CASSPLGTSGVNEQFF.